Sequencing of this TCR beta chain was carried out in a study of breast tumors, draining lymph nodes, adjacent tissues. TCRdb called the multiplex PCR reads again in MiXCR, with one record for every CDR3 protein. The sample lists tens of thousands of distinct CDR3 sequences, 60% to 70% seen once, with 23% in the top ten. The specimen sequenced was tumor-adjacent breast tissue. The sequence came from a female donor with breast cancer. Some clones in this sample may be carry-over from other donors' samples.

CDR3 in DNA: TGCGCCAGCAGCTTGCCGCAGGGCGATGAAAAACTGTTTTTT. This codes for CASSLPQGDEKLFF. The chain is built from TRBV5-1 and TRBJ1-4, with a tentative D call TRBD1 (5 bases). CDR1 is SGHRS and CDR2 is YFSETQ in the germline V gene. Trimming cost V 1 base and J 6 bases, with 10 bases left between them. The CDR3 contains 14 residues. The variable domain in full, completed from reference TRBV5-1 and TRBJ1-4, reads KAGVTQTPRYLIKTRGQQVTLSCSPISGHRSVSWYQQTPGQGLQFLFEYFSETQRNKGNFPGRFSGRQFSNSRSEMNVSTLELGDSALYLCASSLPQGDEKLFFGSGTQLSVL.